This note documents a single T cell receptor (beta chain) sequence. Its antigen is currently unknown. The final CDR3 position lacks the conserved phenylalanine or tryptophan, pointing to a likely read error. Unsorted bulk tissue of roughly 20-34 mg yielded co-extracted RNA and DNA. The data originate from a study of tumor-infiltrating lymphocytes in primary liver carcinoma. Study outcomes and limitations: Lesser overlap characterized tumor-adjacent and tumor-blood pairs relative to tumor region pairs.

The CDR3 totals 14 residues. The germline V and J ends were trimmed by 0 bases and 4 bases, with 8 bases remaining between them. The germline CDR1 and CDR2 sequences are SGHRS and YFSETQ. From around 500 ng of total RNA, TCR beta-specific cDNA was reverse-transcribed using a constant-region primer. Researchers made the TCR beta libraries by running three nested multiplex PCR rounds with slightly modified ARM-PCR. The study ran its first two PCR rounds for nine to eleven cycles each, using TRBV1-TRBV30 forward primers and a C-beta reverse primer. TCRdb itself ran the multiplex PCR reads through MiXCR, one entry per CDR3 protein. The data hold approximately 120,000 distinct CDR3 sequences, with 60% to 75% observed a single time.

Sequenced material: liver tumor tissue from sampling region 3. Subset denoted: tumor region T3, left-lateral pole. This rearrangement joins TRBV5-1 to TRBJ1-3; D gene uncertain. The TCR sequence derives from a woman aged 60-70 years with primary liver carcinoma and hepatitis B virus infection. CDR3 region: CASSLGSAGNTIYS. CDR3 in DNA: TGCGCCAGCAGCTTGGGGTCTGCCGGAAACACCATATATTCT.